These 9 T cell receptor beta chains came from one sample sequenced in a study of CXCR3-negative and CXCR3-positive naive CD8 T cells. Preparation of TRB cDNA libraries relied on 5' RACE carrying UMI labels. TCRdb reanalyzed the 5' RACE reads and collapses them to one entry per CDR3 protein, without DNA. The table for this sample gives about 80,000 distinct CDR3 sequences. Input material: naive CXCR3- CD8+ T cells from blood. Subset indicated: CD45RO-CCR7+CD27+CD95- naive CD8+ T cells lacking CXCR3 (TNR3-). The origin of the receptors is a human donor in good health. Some clones in this sample may be carry-over from other donors' samples.

The chain links TRBV27 to TRBJ2-1; TCRdb reports TRBD2, a call that lacks DNA to check it against. CDR3 size: 14 residues. Germline values: CDR1 MNHEY, CDR2 SMNVEV (reference sequence). CDR3 loop: CASSGLAGSNEQFF.

This chain joins TRBV29-1 and TRBJ2-7; the TCRdb D gene call, TRBD1, has no DNA to confirm it. The CDR3 covers 12 residues. Germline loops: CDR1 SQVTM, CDR2 ANQGSEA. CDR3 region: CSVEDLGVEQYF.

V and J are TRBV20-1 and TRBJ2-3. CDR3 length: 12 amino acids. The germline V gene has CDR1 DFQATT and CDR2 SNEGSKA (reference sequence). The CDR3 region is CSAPFGPHTQYF.

V usage is TRBV21-1 and J usage is TRBJ2-5; TCRdb's D call of TRBD1 is untestable without DNA. TRBV21-1 is classified as a pseudogene. CDR3 length: 16 residues. CDR3: CASSNRANRGAETQYF.

The chain recombines TRBV2 with TRBJ2-3; TCRdb designates TRBD2, a call that cannot be tested without DNA. The CDR3 totals 16 residues. The germline V gene has CDR1 SNHLY and CDR2 FYNNEI. The CDR3 is CASSESAGVGTDTQYF.

The gene calls are TRBV6-5 and TRBJ2-5; without DNA, the TCRdb call of TRBD2 cannot be checked. Looked up from germline, CDR1 is MNHEY and CDR2 is SVGAGI. CDR3 size: 17 residues. The CDR3 region is CASRTTSGGAYQETQYF.

The chain uses TRBV7-9 and TRBJ1-2. The CDR3 length is 14 residues. Germline V gene data show CDR1 as SEHNR and CDR2 as FQNEAQ (reference sequence). CDR3 protein: CASSLDQNQDGYTF.

The J gene is TRBJ1-1, the V gene TRBV29-1. This CDR3 has 13 amino acids. Germline V CDR1 and CDR2: SQVTM, ANQGSEA. The chain's CDR3 is CSVVGGRFTEAFF.

This rearrangement joins TRBV6-2 or TRBV6-3 to TRBJ2-7; with no DNA, the TCRdb D assignment of TRBD1 cannot be verified. CDR1 and CDR2 (germline): MNHEY, SVGEGT. This CDR3 has 19 amino acids. The CDR3: CASSYSPTGQNRPSYEQYF.